This T cell receptor (beta chain) was sequenced during a study of technical replicates of blood from a handful of donors. The data were produced by immunoSEQ multiplex PCR, yet TCRdb's version contains in-frame clones alone and is incomplete. This table has fewer than 100,000 clones, around 97% appearing once. This CDR3 is 14 amino acids long. Trimming removed 3 bases from V and 7 bases from J, with 15 bases in between. The germline gives CDR1 SGHTA, CDR2 FQGNSA. The chain joins TRBV7-2 to TRBJ1-1; D is possibly TRBD1 (6 bases). The TCR comes from a human donor in good health. Sequences were obtained from T cells isolated from PBMCs. The CDR3 region is CASSFTGTKGEAFF. The DNA for the CDR3 is TGTGCCAGCAGCTTCACAGGGACAAAAGGTGAAGCTTTCTTT.